The 27 T cell receptor beta chains reported below all come from one sample, sequenced in a study of CD8 T cells in ankylosing spondylitis. Findings and limits, study-wide: Seemingly characteristic of ankylosing spondylitis blood was a TCR beta motif consisting of several highly homologous variants.

TCRdb itself ran the 5' RACE reads through MiXCR, one entry per CDR3 protein. Of a few hundred thousand distinct CDR3 sequences listed, 20% to 25% were seen once; the top ten hold approximately 16%. These receptors lack a known antigen. Sequencing was carried out using blood, either unsorted or a sorted T cell fraction (not recorded which). These receptors were collected from a male donor with ankylosing spondylitis.

The rearrangement uses TRBV9 and TRBJ2-5, with TRBD2 matching over 13 bases. This CDR3 is built from 16 residues. The germline V gene has CDR1 SGDLS and CDR2 YYNGEE. J gave up 3 bases and V 3 bases, and 5 bases lay outside the gene matches. CDR3 nucleotides: TGTGCCAGCAGCGCCACCGGACTAGCGGGAGAAGAGACCCAGTACTTC. It codes for CASSATGLAGEETQYF. The whole variable domain, remainder taken from reference TRBV9 and TRBJ2-5, is DSGVTQTPKHLITATGQRVTLRCSPRSGDLSVYWYQQSLDQGLQFLIQYYNGEERAKGNILERFSAQQFPDLHSELNLSSLELGDSALYFCASSATGLAGEETQYFGPGTRLLVL.

V is TRBV7-8 and J is TRBJ2-3; the match to TRBD2 covers 10 bases. V was clipped by 1 base and J by 11 bases; unmatched bases: 6. Germline V lookup: CDR1 SGHVS, CDR2 FQNEAQ. The CDR3 is 14 residues long. The CDR3: CASSLVLAGAGQYF. CDR3 in DNA: TGTGCCAGCAGCTTAGTCCTAGCGGGGGCGGGGCAGTATTTT.

This clonotype appeared a few times. This sequence joins TRBV20-1 and TRBJ2-1; 10 bases agree with TRBD2. V trimming: 0 bases; J trimming: 6 bases; junction bases outside the gene matches: 8. This CDR3 is built from 16 residues. Germline V gene data show CDR1 as DFQATT and CDR2 as SNEGSKA (reference sequence). CDR3 nucleotides: TGCAGTGCTAGAGATCGAGTCCTAGCGGGAGTCAATGAGCAGTTCTTC. Its protein is CSARDRVLAGVNEQFF.

This clonotype was detected a few times. The chain has TRBV20-1 and TRBJ1-5; the D is unclear. Between the trimmed V and J ends, which lost 6 bases and 2 bases, there was a span of 20 bases. The CDR3 has 16 amino acids. CDR1 is DFQATT, CDR2 SNEGSKA, per germline (reference sequence). The CDR3 DNA follows: TGCAGTGCCCCTAACGGGTTCCTCGTCGGCAATCAGCCCCAGCATTTT. Translating it yields CSAPNGFLVGNQPQHF.

The gene calls are TRBV29-1 and TRBJ1-1; D is possibly TRBD1 (6 bases). Trimming pared 6 bases from V and 5 bases from J, leaving 16 bases between. The CDR3 sequence is 13 residues long. In germline, CDR1 is SQVTM, CDR2 ANQGSEA. The CDR3 coding sequence is TGCAGCGTCGGTACCACAGGGCCAACTGAAGCTTTCTTT. Translated, it gives CSVGTTGPTEAFF.

There are a few counts of this clonotype. The CDR3 DNA reads as TGTGCCAGCAGCCTGTCGGGGGGTAACACCTACAATGAGCAGTTCTTC. Its translation: CASSLSGGNTYNEQFF. The chain carries TRBV11-2 and TRBJ2-1; TRBD2 matches 7 bases. V was clipped by 5 bases and J by 2 bases; unmatched bases: 9. This CDR3 spans 16 amino acids. Germline lookup yields CDR1 SGHAT and CDR2 FQNNGV.

This clonotype was picked up many times. The chain is built from TRBV4-1 and TRBJ2-2; D is possibly TRBD2 (5 bases). This CDR3 has 17 residues. Germline V lookup: CDR1 MGHRA, CDR2 YSYEKL. Trimming removed 2 bases from V and 0 bases from J, with 13 bases in between. The CDR3 nucleotides read TGCGCCAGCAGCCAACTCCCCGGGAATGCGAACACCGGGGAGCTGTTTTTT. It specifies CASSQLPGNANTGELFF.

The chain has TRBV30 and TRBJ1-2; 7 bases match TRBD1. The V segment lost 7 bases and the J segment 1 base; nucleotides outside the gene matches: 6. The germline gives CDR1 GTSNPN, CDR2 SVGIG (reference sequence). The CDR3 has 13 amino acids. DNA for the CDR3: TGTGCCTACAGGGGAGAAGTTAACTATGGCTACACCTTC. Translated, it gives CAYRGEVNYGYTF.

The rearrangement links TRBV20-1 to TRBJ1-2; the D gene is possibly TRBD1 (5 bases). V lost 0 bases and J lost 0, with 20 bases in between. There are 18 residues in the CDR3. Germline assignment: CDR1 DFQATT and CDR2 SNEGSKA (reference sequence). CDR3 protein: CSARDLTPDRSTNYGYTF. DNA for the CDR3: TGCAGTGCTAGAGATCTCACCCCTGACAGATCTACTAACTATGGCTACACCTTC.

This clonotype came up many times. The chain uses TRBV7-9 and TRBJ2-2; 7 bases fit TRBD2. Trimming removed 7 bases from V and 1 base from J; junction bases left unmatched: 3. Germline V gene sequence: CDR1 SEHNR, CDR2 FQNEAQ (reference sequence). CDR3 length equals 14 residues. The CDR3 reads CASKERENTGELFF. The CDR3 coding sequence is TGTGCCAGCAAGGAGCGGGAGAACACCGGGGAGCTGTTTTTT.

This clonotype was counted ten times or more. This chain uses TRBV4-3 with TRBJ2-1; D uncertain. Deletions cut 0 bases from V and 7 bases from J, with 10 bases between. Germline V CDR1 and CDR2: LGHNA, YSLEER. CDR3 length equals 14 residues. Here the CDR3 reads CASSQDTSRNEQFF. The CDR3 DNA reads TGCGCCAGCAGCCAAGATACCTCTAGAAATGAGCAGTTCTTC.

This clonotype occurred many times. The chain links TRBV29-1 to TRBJ2-5, with D unresolved. The germline gives CDR1 SQVTM, CDR2 ANQGSEA. V gave up 2 bases and J gave up 5 bases, with 9 bases separating them. CDR3 size: 12 residues. DNA of the CDR3: TGCAGCGTTGAAATCAGTAGGGAGACCCAGTACTTC. As protein: CSVEISRETQYF.

This clonotype was seen repeatedly, ten times or more. The chain uses TRBV24-1 and TRBJ2-1, with D tentatively TRBD2 (6 bases). V was cut by 10 bases and J by 5 bases, with 11 bases left in between. Germline V gene sequence: CDR1 KGHDR, CDR2 SFDVKD. This CDR3 comprises 12 residues. CDR3 loop: CATRDLNNEQFF. The DNA for the CDR3 is TGTGCCACTCGGGACTTGAACAATGAGCAGTTCTTC.

A few counts support this clonotype. This chain links TRBV6-2 or TRBV6-3 with TRBJ1-1, with D tentatively TRBD1 (6 bases). This CDR3 comprises 15 residues. Germline CDR1 and CDR2: MNHEY and SVGEGT. The V end lost 6 bases, the J end lost 1 base, and 15 bases lay between the germline ends. The CDR3 DNA sequence: TGTGCCAGCAGCCGCGGACTGGGGGCGAACACTGAAGCTTTCTTT. Translation gives CASSRGLGANTEAFF.

The chain uses TRBV6-1 and TRBJ1-5, with TRBD1 matching over 11 bases. The germline V gene has CDR1 MNHNS and CDR2 SASEGT. The CDR3 has 14 amino acids. The junction had 3 bases not matched to a gene; V was cut back by 4 bases and J by 7 bases. The CDR3 is CASSGGQGDQPQHF. As DNA, the CDR3 is TGTGCCAGCAGTGGGGGACAGGGGGACCAGCCCCAGCATTTT.

The rearrangement links TRBV12-3 or TRBV12-4 to TRBJ2-3, with 7 bases that match TRBD2. The CDR3 covers 16 residues. The V gene end was trimmed by 3 bases and the J gene end by 0 bases; junction bases not matched to a gene: 6. This CDR3 reads CASSFRREFSTDTQYF. CDR3 nucleotides: TGTGCCAGCAGTTTCCGGCGGGAGTTCAGCACAGATACGCAGTATTTT.

The CDR3 region is CASRPSGREQYF. The CDR3 DNA follows: TGTGCCAGCAGGCCCTCAGGGCGGGAGCAGTACTTC. The V call is TRBV28, the J call TRBJ2-7; D possibly corresponds to TRBD1 (5 bases). Germline CDR1 MDHEN, CDR2 SYDVKM. Trimming took 6 bases from V and 7 from J, leaving 13 bases between them. The CDR3 covers 12 residues.

This chain uses TRBV28 with TRBJ2-3, with a tentative D call TRBD1 (6 bases). The CDR3 spans 15 residues. In germline, CDR1 is MDHEN, CDR2 SYDVKM. The V and J ends lost 5 bases and 8 bases respectively, with 20 bases between them. The CDR3 sequence: CASSGRGVVQVTQYF. The DNA for the CDR3 is TGTGCCAGCAGTGGCAGGGGAGTGGTTCAAGTTACGCAGTATTTT.

The V call is TRBV6-5, the J call TRBJ2-7; D is uncertain. The germline V gene has CDR1 MNHEY and CDR2 SVGAGI. Trimming cost V 4 bases and J 6 bases, with 13 bases left between them. This CDR3 spans 13 amino acids. The CDR3 nucleotides read TGTGCCAGCAGTTGGACCCGGCTGCCCGAGCAGTACTTC. This translates into CASSWTRLPEQYF.

This chain connects TRBV5-1 to TRBJ1-1, with D perhaps matching TRBD1 (5 bases). The CDR3 runs to 13 residues. Germline V gives CDR1 SGHRS, CDR2 YFSETQ. Trimming cost V 0 bases and J 8 bases, with 11 bases left between them. The CDR3 here is CASSLAEQAEAFF. The CDR3 coding sequence is TGCGCCAGCAGCTTGGCCGAACAGGCGGAAGCTTTCTTT.

Many counts were recorded for this clonotype. V is TRBV29-1 and J is TRBJ2-2; D not resolved. CDR1 and CDR2 from the germline V gene are SQVTM and ANQGSEA. Trimming shortened V by 0 bases and J by 4 bases, and 9 bases separated the two germline ends. The length of the CDR3 is 14 residues. CDR3 region: CSVEELAFTGELFF. The CDR3 coding sequence is TGCAGCGTTGAAGAACTCGCGTTCACCGGGGAGCTGTTTTTT.

The chain joins TRBV3-1 to TRBJ2-5; TRBD2 matches 10 bases. The trim removed 4 bases at V and 0 bases at J, leaving 2 bases unmatched. CDR1 is LGHDT and CDR2 is YNNKEL in the germline V gene (reference sequence). CDR3 length: 15 residues. The DNA for the CDR3 is TGTGCCAGCAGCCCCGGACTAGCGGACCAAGAGACCCAGTACTTC. It specifies CASSPGLADQETQYF.

This chain joins TRBV5-1 and TRBJ2-3; possibly TRBD1 or TRBD2 for D (5 bases each). The CDR3 is 14 amino acids. CDR1 is SGHRS and CDR2 is YFSETQ in the germline V gene. Trimming shortened V by 0 bases and J by 3 bases, and 8 bases separated the two germline ends. The CDR3 loop is CASSLDRTTDTQYF. The CDR3, as DNA: TGCGCCAGCAGCTTGGACAGGACTACAGATACGCAGTATTTT.

This clonotype was seen only a few times. The chain combines TRBV6-5 with TRBJ2-7, with D possibly being TRBD1 (6 bases). This CDR3 is 14 amino acids long. Trimming took off 4 bases at V and 3 bases at J, with 13 bases between the two ends. Germline CDR1 and CDR2: MNHEY and SVGAGI. In DNA, the CDR3 is TGTGCCAGCAGTTCACGGACAGCAAACTACGAGCAGTACTTC. This encodes CASSSRTANYEQYF.

The genes are TRBV24-1 and TRBJ2-1; 7 nucleotides align to TRBD1. Germline V gene lookup returns CDR1 KGHDR and CDR2 SFDVKD. CDR3 length: 13 residues. V dropped 4 bases and J dropped 7; count of bases not matched to a gene: 3. The CDR3 DNA reads as TGTGCCACCAGTGACCTGGACAGGAATGAGCAGTTCTTC. Encoded protein: CATSDLDRNEQFF.

V usage is TRBV28 and J usage is TRBJ2-5, with D perhaps given as TRBD1 or TRBD2 (5 bases each). CDR1 is MDHEN, CDR2 SYDVKM, per germline. Trimming shortened V by 5 bases and J by 3 bases, and 13 bases separated the two germline ends. The CDR3 covers 14 residues. Here the CDR3 reads CASSLPGTEETQYF. The CDR3 DNA reads TGTGCCAGCAGTCTCCCCGGGACGGAAGAGACCCAGTACTTC. Filled out from reference TRBV28 and TRBJ2-5, the complete variable domain reads DVKVTQSSRYLVKRTGEKVFLECVQDMDHENMFWYRQDPGLGLRLIYFSYDVKMKEKGDIPEGYSVSREKKERFSLILESASTNQTSMYLCASSLPGTEETQYFGPGTRLLVL.

This sequence joins TRBV6-5 and TRBJ2-7, with 7 bases fitting TRBD1. Trimming removed 0 bases from V and 3 bases from J; junction bases left unmatched: 8. The CDR3 covers 16 residues. Looked up from germline, CDR1 is MNHEY and CDR2 is SVGAGI. CDR3 nucleotides: TGTGCCAGCAGTTACTCGGTGACAGGGCCATTCTACGAGCAGTACTTC. It translates to CASSYSVTGPFYEQYF.